This is a list of T cell receptor beta chains from one sample in a study of blood T cell repertoires in COVID-19. Clones were read by immunoSEQ multiplex PCR, and TCRdb kept only the in-frame ones, dropping some. The sample records 150,000 to 200,000 clones, roughly 87% being singletons. The sequenced sample was peripheral blood. Receptors originate from a human donor in a cohort sampled during active COVID-19. CDR3s include the opening cysteine and the closing phenylalanine or tryptophan. D genes are given only for firm matches. For some rows the clone size is stated as once, few or many, or as a class when expanded; others skip it.

d_gene	j_gene	v_gene	abundance	CDR3aa	CDR3nt
NA	TRBJ2-7	TRBV28	NA	CASKEPLPHSHEQYF	TGTGCCAGCAAGGAGCCCCTACCCCATTCCCACGAGCAGTACTTC
TRBD1	TRBJ1-1	TRBV5-1	NA	CASSLAGQGRGRGTEAFF	TGCGCCAGCAGCTTGGCTGGACAGGGAAGGGGAAGGGGCACTGAAGCTTTCTTT
NA	TRBJ2-7	TRBV5-6	NA	CASSLDRLGSYEQYF	TGTGCCAGCAGCTTGGACAGGCTTGGCTCCTACGAGCAGTACTTC
TRBD1	TRBJ1-5	TRBV6-5	NA	CASKTQGALNQPQHF	TGTGCCAGCAAGACACAGGGGGCCCTCAATCAGCCCCAGCATTTT
NA	TRBJ1-6	TRBV15	NA	CATSRGGGWLDSPLHF	TGTGCCACCAGCAGGGGCGGGGGATGGTTAGATTCACCCCTCCACTTT
TRBD1	TRBJ2-7	TRBV11-3	NA	CASSEGQGAREQYF	TGTGCCAGCAGTGAGGGACAGGGGGCTCGCGAGCAGTACTTC
TRBD1	TRBJ2-7	TRBV2	NA	CASNRDSTYEQYF	TGTGCCAGCAACCGGGACAGTACCTACGAGCAGTACTTC
NA	TRBJ1-5	TRBV7-8	few	CASSLALGEGNQPQHF	TGTGCCAGCAGCTTAGCGCTCGGGGAAGGCAATCAGCCCCAGCATTTT
TRBD2	TRBJ2-3	TRBV4-1	NA	CASSRLAGEIPQYF	TGCGCCAGCAGCCGGTTAGCGGGGGAAATCCCGCAGTATTTT
NA	TRBJ2-7	TRBV19	NA	CASSISLTYEQYF	TGTGCCAGTAGTATTAGTCTGACCTACGAGCAGTACTTC
TRBD1	TRBJ1-2	TRBV19	NA	CASSRWTGGGGYTF	TGTGCCAGTAGTAGGTGGACAGGGGGAGGTGGCTACACCTTC
TRBD1	TRBJ2-3	TRBV2	once	CASGRGQDTQYF	TGTGCCAGTGGCAGGGGGCAGGATACGCAGTATTTT
TRBD2	TRBJ2-7	TRBV6-2/TRBV6-3	once	CASSYSTGTRSLSTNYEQYF	TGTGCCAGCAGTTACTCAACCGGGACTAGGTCCTTATCCACTAACTACGAGCAGTACTTC
NA	TRBJ1-4	TRBV18	NA	CASRLMVGGEKLFF	TGTGCCAGCCGGTTGATGGTCGGGGGAGAAAAACTGTTTTTT
NA	TRBJ2-7	TRBV6-6	NA	CASSSQTYEQYF	TGTGCCAGCAGTTCCCAAACCTACGAGCAGTACTTC
TRBD1	TRBJ1-1	TRBV4-1	NA	CASSQKEGQRNTEAFF	TGCGCCAGCAGCCAAAAGGAGGGACAGCGAAACACTGAAGCTTTCTTT
NA	TRBJ1-2	TRBV4-2	NA	CASSQGEGQGEGYTF	TGTGCCAGCAGCCAAGGGGAGGGGCAGGGAGAAGGCTACACCTTC
TRBD2	TRBJ2-7	TRBV27	once	CASSLLSGTSDEQYF	TGTGCCAGCAGTCTTTTATCCGGGACTAGCGACGAGCAGTACTTC
TRBD2	TRBJ2-1	TRBV7-9	NA	CASSPTGGRAYNEQFF	TGTGCCAGCAGCCCAACAGGCGGGAGAGCATACAATGAGCAGTTCTTC
NA	TRBJ2-1	TRBV5-1	NA	CASSLKTSGEQFF	TGCGCCAGCAGCTTGAAGACTAGTGGTGAGCAGTTCTTC
NA	TRBJ2-2	TRBV6-5	NA	CASRGAGANTGELFF	TGTGCCAGCAGGGGGGCGGGGGCGAACACCGGGGAGCTGTTTTTT
NA	TRBJ2-7	TRBV6-2/TRBV6-3	NA	CATSYFSGVSSYEQYF	TGTGCCACCAGTTATTTCTCGGGAGTCTCTTCCTACGAGCAGTACTTC
NA	TRBJ1-2	TRBV7-2	NA	CASSPQRTTNYGYTF	TGTGCCAGCAGCCCACAAAGGACTACTAACTATGGCTACACCTTC
NA	TRBJ2-3	TRBV7-8	once	CASSLSSGTDTQYF	TGTGCCAGCAGCTTGAGTAGCGGCACAGATACGCAGTATTTT
TRBD2	TRBJ2-7	TRBV5-4	NA	CASSFGAGGYEQYF	TGTGCCAGCAGCTTTGGCGCGGGAGGGTACGAGCAGTACTTC
NA	TRBJ2-5	TRBV11-1	NA	CASSLAVDRSQYF	TGTGCCAGCAGCTTGGCTGTGGACAGAAGCCAGTACTTC
NA	TRBJ2-7	TRBV6-5	NA	CASSYAGSYEQYF	TGTGCCAGCAGTTACGCAGGGTCCTACGAGCAGTACTTC
TRBD1	TRBJ1-1	TRBV18	NA	CASSPQQAGGTEAFF	TGTGCCAGCTCACCACAGCAGGCAGGGGGAACTGAAGCTTTCTTT
NA	TRBJ2-3	TRBV4-1	NA	CASSQAPGAVDTQYF	TGCGCCAGCAGCCAAGCGCCAGGGGCAGTAGATACGCAGTATTTT
NA	TRBJ2-2	TRBV7-3	NA	CASSTGGNTGELFF	TGTGCCAGCAGTACCGGGGGGAACACCGGGGAGCTGTTTTTT
TRBD1	TRBJ1-2	TRBV27	NA	CASRWTGASYGYTF	TGTGCCAGCAGATGGACAGGGGCGTCCTATGGCTACACCTTC
TRBD2	TRBJ2-5	TRBV19	NA	CARNSGGEETQYF	TGTGCCAGAAATAGCGGGGGGGAAGAGACCCAGTACTTC
TRBD1	TRBJ2-7	TRBV5-4	NA	CASSAPGTGAPYEQYF	TGTGCCAGCAGCGCGCCGGGGACAGGGGCTCCCTACGAGCAGTACTTC
NA	TRBJ2-1	TRBV28	NA	CASSLEGGGFFNEQFF	TGTGCCAGCAGTTTAGAGGGAGGGGGGTTTTTCAATGAGCAGTTCTTC
TRBD1	TRBJ1-1	TRBV30	NA	CAWRSGTGVPNTEAFF	TGTGCCTGGAGGTCTGGGACAGGGGTTCCGAACACTGAAGCTTTCTTT